Below, 17 T cell receptor beta chains from the same sample are listed, as sequenced in a study of T cells in Graves' hyperthyroidism and ophthalmopathy. Amplification of TCR beta CDR3 regions used RNA as the template. The TCR CDR3 first-round RT-PCR relied on the HTBI primer set. TCRdb re-derived calls from the multiplex PCR reads in MiXCR, one entry per CDR3 protein. The sample contains about 640,000 distinct CDR3 sequences, around 21% of which appear only once. The sample was blood. Source of these receptors: a man aged 30-40 years with Graves' ophthalmopathy.

The rearrangement joins TRBV14 to TRBJ2-3; 7 nucleotides align to TRBD2. V was clipped by 6 bases and J by 7 bases; unmatched bases: 13. Per the germline V gene, CDR1 is SGHDN and CDR2 is FVKESK. The CDR3 is 15 residues long. CDR3 protein: CASSPLATSVNTQYF. As DNA, the CDR3 is TGTGCCAGCAGTCCACTAGCGACGAGTGTTAATACGCAGTATTTT.

In this sample, this clonotype turned up a few times. The chain joins TRBV28 to TRBJ2-3; 11 nucleotides line up with TRBD2. CDR3 length: 18 residues. Germline CDR1 reads MDHEN; CDR2 reads SYDVKM. After removal of 4 bases from V and 2 bases from J, the junction contained 11 bases not matched to a gene. The CDR3: CASSSPYIAGGDTDTQYF. The DNA for the CDR3 is TGTGCCAGCAGTTCGCCCTATATAGCGGGAGGGGACACAGATACGCAGTATTTT.

This clonotype was observed a handful of times. The chain combines TRBV6-1 with TRBJ2-7, with D perhaps given as TRBD1 or TRBD2 (5 bases each). In germline, CDR1 is MNHNS, CDR2 SASEGT. V was trimmed by 8 bases and J by 3 bases, leaving 14 bases between them. This CDR3 has 13 amino acids. The CDR3 coding sequence is TGTGCCAGCGGTGGGATGGGGGTCTACGAGCAGTACTTC. The encoded protein is CASGGMGVYEQYF.

This clonotype has a handful of counts. The genes are TRBV20-1 and TRBJ2-7, with TRBD1 matching over 7 bases. Unmatched junction bases numbered 2, after V lost 3 bases and J lost 0 bases. CDR3 length: 13 residues. Per the germline V gene, CDR1 is DFQATT and CDR2 is SNEGSKA (reference sequence). CDR3 coding DNA: TGCAGTGCTAGGGGGACAGCCTCCTACGAGCAGTACTTC. Encoded protein: CSARGTASYEQYF.

V usage is TRBV6-2 or TRBV6-3 and J usage is TRBJ1-5, with D tentatively TRBD1 (6 bases). Germline V gene sequence: CDR1 MNHEY, CDR2 SVGEGT. CDR3 length equals 15 residues. V was trimmed by 5 bases and J by 7 bases, leaving 18 bases between them. The CDR3 is CASSEYATGSQPQHF. CDR3 nucleotide sequence: TGTGCCAGCAGTGAATACGCCACAGGGAGCCAGCCCCAGCATTTT.

This clonotype has a count of ten or more. CDR3 region: CASSLSGQGVNEQYF. For the CDR3, the DNA is TGTGCCAGCAGTTTATCGGGACAGGGGGTTAACGAGCAGTACTTC. This sequence joins TRBV28 and TRBJ2-7, with 11 bases matching TRBD1. V dropped 1 base and J dropped 5; count of bases not matched to a gene: 4. CDR1 is MDHEN and CDR2 is SYDVKM in the germline V gene. The CDR3 extends over 15 amino acids.

The J gene is TRBJ1-5, the V gene TRBV6-2 or TRBV6-3, with D unclear. This CDR3 is 11 amino acids long. The V and J ends lost 7 bases and 6 bases respectively, with 7 bases between them. Per germline, CDR1 MNHEY and CDR2 SVGEGT. In DNA, the CDR3 is TGTGCCAGCACCTCAGGTCAGCCCCAGCATTTT. It specifies CASTSGQPQHF.

The chain employs TRBV28 and TRBJ1-1, with 10 bases lining up with TRBD1. Germline CDR1 and CDR2: MDHEN and SYDVKM. V was clipped by 1 base and J by 0 bases; unmatched bases: 5. The CDR3 extends over 17 amino acids. The CDR3 DNA sequence: TGTGCCAGCAGTTTATACCGGGACAGGGGATTGAACACTGAAGCTTTCTTT. Amino acids: CASSLYRDRGLNTEAFF.

The chain combines TRBV7-9 with TRBJ2-7; 13 positions match TRBD2. The CDR3 has 20 amino acids. Germline assignment: CDR1 SEHNR and CDR2 FQNEAQ (reference sequence). V shed 4 bases and J 0 bases; nucleotides not matched to a gene: 15. This CDR3 reads CASSSTGTPRTSGSSYEQYF. As DNA, the CDR3 is TGTGCCAGCAGCTCTACCGGGACCCCTAGGACTAGCGGGAGCTCCTACGAGCAGTACTTC.

This chain joins TRBV9 and TRBJ2-2, with 14 bases lining up with TRBD2. Germline V gene sequence: CDR1 SGDLS, CDR2 YYNGEE. CDR3 length: 18 amino acids. V shed 3 bases and J 7 bases; nucleotides not matched to a gene: 11. The CDR3 nucleotides read TGTGCCAGCAGCGATGCGGGGGGACTAGCGGGAGTTGGCGGGGAGCTGTTTTTT. This gives the protein CASSDAGGLAGVGGELFF.

This clonotype was counted ten times or more. The V gene is TRBV13, the J gene TRBJ2-7; the D is unclear. The CDR3 loop spans 16 amino acids. CDR1 PRHDT and CDR2 FYEKMQ come from the germline V gene (reference sequence). V lost 0 bases to trimming and J lost 1 base, with 13 bases between them. The chain's CDR3 is CASSLGQSWESYEQYF. The CDR3, as DNA: TGTGCCAGCAGCTTAGGCCAGAGCTGGGAATCCTACGAGCAGTACTTC.

V gene TRBV6-1 combines with J gene TRBJ1-6, with D unresolved. This CDR3 is built from 15 residues. The germline V gene encodes CDR1 MNHNS and CDR2 SASEGT. Deletions cut 4 bases from V and 4 bases from J, with 11 bases between. Here the CDR3 DNA reads TGTGCCAGCAGTGCAGGCCTTCATTATAATTCACCCCTCCACTTT. Encoded protein: CASSAGLHYNSPLHF.

This clonotype was seen only a few times. This sequence joins TRBV2 and TRBJ1-2; 8 bases are a match to TRBD1. Germline trimming cut 6 bases from V and 2 bases from J; bases unmatched to any gene: 17. Germline CDR1 reads SNHLY; CDR2 reads FYNNEI. The CDR3 runs 18 residues. The CDR3 DNA reads TGTGCCAGCAGGCCTGCAGGGGGCGAGGTTCGAGGGAACTATGGCTACACCTTC. It yields the protein CASRPAGGEVRGNYGYTF.

Here the CDR3 DNA reads TGCGCCAGCAGCCCCCTGACTAGCGCAAAAACGAACACCGGGGAGCTGTTTTTT. Its protein is CASSPLTSAKTNTGELFF. The rearrangement joins TRBV5-1 to TRBJ2-2; 8 nucleotides line up with TRBD2. Germline values: CDR1 SGHRS, CDR2 YFSETQ. Trimming removed 4 bases from V and 0 bases from J; junction bases left unmatched: 11. CDR3 length equals 18 residues.

At least ten counts were recorded for this clonotype. V usage is TRBV20-1 and J usage is TRBJ2-1; TRBD2 matches 15 bases. The CDR3 is 15 amino acids. Germline lookup yields CDR1 DFQATT and CDR2 SNEGSKA (reference sequence). The V segment lost 1 base and the J segment 7 bases; nucleotides outside the gene matches: 2. This CDR3 reads CSARVGTSGRNEQFF. The CDR3 bases are TGCAGTGCTAGAGTAGGGACTAGCGGGAGGAATGAGCAGTTCTTC.

This chain uses TRBV28 with TRBJ2-3; no firm D call. Germline CDR1 and CDR2: MDHEN and SYDVKM. Trimming cost V 4 bases and J 7 bases, with 15 bases left between them. The CDR3 covers 14 residues. The CDR3 reads CASSSSMTAYTQYF. In DNA form, the CDR3 reads TGTGCCAGCAGTTCCTCAATGACGGCCTATACGCAGTATTTT.

This clonotype was seen ten or more times. This chain links TRBV11-3 with TRBJ1-1, with D possibly being TRBD1 (5 bases). In germline, CDR1 is SGHNT, CDR2 YENEEA. Trimming stripped 3 bases from V and 11 bases from J, with 19 bases between. The length of the CDR3 is 14 residues. The CDR3 reads CASSFIQGPIWAFF. As DNA, the CDR3 is TGTGCCAGCAGCTTCATCCAGGGCCCAATTTGGGCTTTCTTT.